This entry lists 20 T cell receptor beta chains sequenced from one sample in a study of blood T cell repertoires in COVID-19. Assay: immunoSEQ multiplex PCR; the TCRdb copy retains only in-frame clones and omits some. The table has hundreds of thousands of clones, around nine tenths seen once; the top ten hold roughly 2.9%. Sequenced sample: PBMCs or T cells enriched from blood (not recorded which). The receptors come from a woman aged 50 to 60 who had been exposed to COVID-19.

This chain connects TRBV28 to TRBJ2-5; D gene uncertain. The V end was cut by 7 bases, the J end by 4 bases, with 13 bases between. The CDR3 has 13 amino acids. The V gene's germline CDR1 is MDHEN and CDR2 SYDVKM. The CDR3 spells CASTLTVAETQYF. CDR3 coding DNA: TGTGCCAGCACCCTAACCGTAGCAGAGACCCAGTACTTC.

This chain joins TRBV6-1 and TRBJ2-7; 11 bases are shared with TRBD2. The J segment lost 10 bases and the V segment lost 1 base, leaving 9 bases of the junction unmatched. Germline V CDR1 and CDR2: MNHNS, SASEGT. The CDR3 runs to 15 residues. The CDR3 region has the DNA TGTGCCAGCAGTGAAGTACTAGCGGGGGACCTAGAACAGTACTTC. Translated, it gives CASSEVLAGDLEQYF.

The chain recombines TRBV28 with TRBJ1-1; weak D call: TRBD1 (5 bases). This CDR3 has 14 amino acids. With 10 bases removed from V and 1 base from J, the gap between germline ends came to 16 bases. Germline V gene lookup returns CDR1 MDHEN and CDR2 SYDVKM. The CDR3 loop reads CATPTKRGNTEAFF. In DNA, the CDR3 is TGTGCCACCCCAACTAAAAGGGGGAACACTGAAGCTTTCTTT.

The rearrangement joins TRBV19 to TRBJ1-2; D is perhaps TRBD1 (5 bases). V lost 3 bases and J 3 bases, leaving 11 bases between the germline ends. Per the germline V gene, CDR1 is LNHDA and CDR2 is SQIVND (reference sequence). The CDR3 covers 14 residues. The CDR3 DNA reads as TGTGCCAGTAGTATTAGGGGCGCGGACTATGGCTACACCTTC. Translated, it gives CASSIRGADYGYTF. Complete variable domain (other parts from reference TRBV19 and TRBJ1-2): DGGITQSPKYLFRKEGQNVTLSCEQNLNHDAMYWYRQDPGQGLRLIYYSQIVNDFQKGDIAEGYSVSREKKESFPLTVTSAQKNPTAFYLCASSIRGADYGYTFGSGTRLTVV.

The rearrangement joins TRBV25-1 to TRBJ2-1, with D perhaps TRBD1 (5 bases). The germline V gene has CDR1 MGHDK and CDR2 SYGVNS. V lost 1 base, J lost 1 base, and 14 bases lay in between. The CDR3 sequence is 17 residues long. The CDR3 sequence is CASSESSRRTSYNEQFF. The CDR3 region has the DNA TGTGCCAGCAGTGAATCCTCAAGACGGACATCCTACAATGAGCAGTTCTTC.

The CDR3 loop reads CASSPTAGVGNSPLHF. DNA of the CDR3: TGTGCCAGCAGCCCAACTGCAGGGGTTGGGAATTCACCCCTCCACTTT. The chain links TRBV7-2 to TRBJ1-6; the D gene is possibly TRBD1 (6 bases). CDR3 length: 16 residues. The germline gives CDR1 SGHTA, CDR2 FQGNSA. Trimming removed 5 bases from V and 7 bases from J, with 18 bases in between.

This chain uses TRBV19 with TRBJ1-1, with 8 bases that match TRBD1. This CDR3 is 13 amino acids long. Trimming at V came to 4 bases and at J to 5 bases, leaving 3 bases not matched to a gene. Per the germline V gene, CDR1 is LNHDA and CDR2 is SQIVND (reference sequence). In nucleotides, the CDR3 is TGTGCCAGTAGTAGGACAGGGCTAACTGAAGCTTTCTTT. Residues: CASSRTGLTEAFF.

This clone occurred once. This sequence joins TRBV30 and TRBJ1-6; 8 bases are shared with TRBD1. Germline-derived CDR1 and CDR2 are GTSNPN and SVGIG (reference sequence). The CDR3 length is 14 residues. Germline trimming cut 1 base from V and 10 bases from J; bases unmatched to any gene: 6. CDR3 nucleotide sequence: TGTGCCTGGAGTGCGGGGACAGGAGGCTCACCCCTCCACTTT. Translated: CAWSAGTGGSPLHF.

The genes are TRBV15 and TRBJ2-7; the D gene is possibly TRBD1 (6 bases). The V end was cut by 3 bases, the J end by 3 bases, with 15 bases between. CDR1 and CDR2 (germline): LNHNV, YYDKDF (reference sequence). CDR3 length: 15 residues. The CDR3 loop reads CATSSARGDFYEQYF. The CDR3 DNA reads TGTGCCACCAGCAGTGCCAGGGGAGATTTCTACGAGCAGTACTTC.

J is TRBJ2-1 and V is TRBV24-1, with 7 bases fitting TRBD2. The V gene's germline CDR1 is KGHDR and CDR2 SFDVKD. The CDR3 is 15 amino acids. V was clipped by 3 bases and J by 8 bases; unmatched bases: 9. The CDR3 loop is CATSDRSGRVDEQFF. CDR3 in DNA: TGTGCCACCAGTGATAGGTCGGGGAGGGTCGATGAGCAGTTCTTC.

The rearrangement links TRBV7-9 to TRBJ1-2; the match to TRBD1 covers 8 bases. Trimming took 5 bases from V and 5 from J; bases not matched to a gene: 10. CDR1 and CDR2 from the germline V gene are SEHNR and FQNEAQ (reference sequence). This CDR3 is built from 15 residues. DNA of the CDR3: TGTGCCAGCAGCGTAAACGACAGGGGAACTTATGGCTACACCTTC. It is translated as CASSVNDRGTYGYTF.

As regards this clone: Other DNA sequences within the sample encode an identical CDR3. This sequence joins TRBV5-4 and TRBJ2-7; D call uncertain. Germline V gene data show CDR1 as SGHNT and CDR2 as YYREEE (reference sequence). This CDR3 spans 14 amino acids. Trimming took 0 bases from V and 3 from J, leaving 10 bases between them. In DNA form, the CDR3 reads TGTGCCAGCAGCTTGGGGAGAGGCGGCTACGAGCAGTACTTC. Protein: CASSLGRGGYEQYF.

The CDR3 is CASSRAGTGLYEQYF. CDR3 DNA: TGTGCCAGTAGCCGGGCCGGGACAGGGCTCTACGAGCAGTACTTC. V is TRBV19 and J is TRBJ2-7, with 9 bases matching TRBD1. This CDR3 contains 15 residues. Trimming removed 6 bases from V and 3 bases from J; junction bases left unmatched: 9. CDR1 is LNHDA and CDR2 is SQIVND in the germline V gene (reference sequence).

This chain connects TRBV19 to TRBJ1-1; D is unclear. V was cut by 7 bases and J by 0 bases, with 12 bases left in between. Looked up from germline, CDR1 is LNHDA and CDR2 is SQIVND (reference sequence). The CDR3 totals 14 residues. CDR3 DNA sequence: TGTGCCAGTACCCCAACAGTCATGAACACTGAAGCTTTCTTT. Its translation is CASTPTVMNTEAFF.

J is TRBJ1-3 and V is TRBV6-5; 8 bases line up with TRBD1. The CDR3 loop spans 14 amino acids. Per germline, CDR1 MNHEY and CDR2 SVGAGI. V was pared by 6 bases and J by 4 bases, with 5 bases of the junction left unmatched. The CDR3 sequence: CASRKQGGGNTIYF. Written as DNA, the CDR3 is TGTGCCAGCAGGAAACAGGGGGGCGGAAACACCATATATTTT.

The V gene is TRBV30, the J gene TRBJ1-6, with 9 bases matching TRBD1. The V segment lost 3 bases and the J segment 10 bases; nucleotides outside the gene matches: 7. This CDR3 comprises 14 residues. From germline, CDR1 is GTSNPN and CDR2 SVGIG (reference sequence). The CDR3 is CAWSGTGYRSPLHF. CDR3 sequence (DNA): TGTGCCTGGAGCGGGACAGGGTATCGATCACCCCTCCACTTT.

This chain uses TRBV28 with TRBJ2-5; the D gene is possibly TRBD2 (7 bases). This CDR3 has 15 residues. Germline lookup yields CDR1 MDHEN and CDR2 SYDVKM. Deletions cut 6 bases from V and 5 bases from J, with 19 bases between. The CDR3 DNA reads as TGTGCCAGCAGCCCTGGAGGGGGGGCCCGTGAGACCCAGTACTTC. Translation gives CASSPGGGARETQYF.

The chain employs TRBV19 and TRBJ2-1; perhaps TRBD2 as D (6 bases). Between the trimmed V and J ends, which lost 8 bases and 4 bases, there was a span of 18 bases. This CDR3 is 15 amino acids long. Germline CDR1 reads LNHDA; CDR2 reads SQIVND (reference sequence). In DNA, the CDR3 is TGTGCCAGTTCCACGGGACTCTCTAAATACAATGAGCAGTTCTTC. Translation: CASSTGLSKYNEQFF.

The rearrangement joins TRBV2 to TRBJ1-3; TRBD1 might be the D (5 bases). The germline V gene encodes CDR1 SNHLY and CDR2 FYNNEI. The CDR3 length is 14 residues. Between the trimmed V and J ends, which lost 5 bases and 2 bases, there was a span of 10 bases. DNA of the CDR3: TGTGCCAGCAGTTTGGCAGGGCCTGGAAACACCATATATTTT. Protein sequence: CASSLAGPGNTIYF.

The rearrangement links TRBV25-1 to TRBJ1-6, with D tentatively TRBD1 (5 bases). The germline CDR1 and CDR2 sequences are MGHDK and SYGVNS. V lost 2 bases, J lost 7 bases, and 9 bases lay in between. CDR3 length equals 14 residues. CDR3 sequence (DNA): TGTGCCAGCAGTGAAGCAGGGAGGAATTCACCCCTCCACTTT. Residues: CASSEAGRNSPLHF.